The 14 T cell receptor beta chains below all came from one sample that was sequenced in a study of regulatory T cells in long-lasting Graves disease. The sample's time point: newly diagnosed GD, antithyroid drugs for less than 3 months. The TCR library was made from RNA that had been extracted from PBMCs in TRIzol. Arm-PCR of CDR3 regions with iRepertoire HTBI primers generated TCR beta libraries. TCRdb independently ran MiXCR on the multiplex PCR reads; one entry per CDR3 protein. The sample carries fewer than 550,000 distinct CDR3 sequences, 15% to 20% recorded once. The same data also contributed to another study, on T cells in Graves' hyperthyroidism and ophthalmopathy.

The sample here was peripheral blood mononuclear cells (PBMCs), taken at new diagnosis, from a patient treated with antithyroid drugs. These receptors came from a middle-aged woman with Graves disease.

J is TRBJ2-1 and V is TRBV12-3 or TRBV12-4; 9 nucleotides match TRBD1. The CDR3 consists of 15 residues. The ends lost 6 bases at V and 10 bases at J; junction bases unmatched: 13. The CDR3 region is CASRPRQGEEREQFF. The CDR3 DNA follows: TGTGCCAGCAGACCTCGACAGGGGGAGGAACGGGAGCAGTTCTTC.

The gene calls are TRBV28 and TRBJ2-7, with 7 bases aligning to TRBD1. The junction had 11 bases not matched to a gene; V was cut back by 5 bases and J by 4 bases. Germline loops: CDR1 MDHEN, CDR2 SYDVKM. The CDR3 extends over 15 amino acids. CDR3 residues: CASSPTGDRPYEQYF. The CDR3 coding sequence is TGTGCCAGCAGTCCCACAGGGGACAGACCTTACGAGCAGTACTTC.

This clonotype occurred many times. The chain recombines TRBV3-1 with TRBJ1-1; D call uncertain. The germline V gene encodes CDR1 LGHDT and CDR2 YNNKEL (reference sequence). The V end lost 0 bases, the J end lost 0 bases, and 11 bases lay between the germline ends. The CDR3 totals 16 residues. This CDR3 reads CASSQDRRPMNTEAFF. The CDR3, as DNA: TGTGCCAGCAGCCAAGATCGAAGGCCCATGAACACTGAAGCTTTCTTT.

This chain links TRBV20-1 with TRBJ1-5, with a tentative D call TRBD1 (5 bases). V shed 3 bases and J shed 3 bases, with 18 bases lying between them. The V gene's germline CDR1 is DFQATT and CDR2 SNEGSKA (reference sequence). The CDR3 is 16 amino acids. The CDR3 loop reads CSASRDGNLINQPQHF. CDR3 coding DNA: TGCAGTGCTAGCCGGGACGGGAACCTTATCAATCAGCCCCAGCATTTT.

V is TRBV6-2 or TRBV6-3 and J is TRBJ1-6, with 8 bases fitting TRBD1. The J segment lost 0 bases and the V segment lost 6 bases, leaving 7 bases of the junction unmatched. Germline CDR1 reads MNHEY; CDR2 reads SVGEGT. This CDR3 has 17 residues. The CDR3 nucleotides are TGTGCCAGCAGGTCTCTTGGACAGGGCTCCTATAATTCACCCCTCCACTTT. It is translated as CASRSLGQGSYNSPLHF.

Remarks on this clonotype: This clone may be a read error of a much larger clone one base away. The chain links TRBV7-9 to TRBJ1-3, with TRBD1 matching over 7 bases. J gave up 2 bases and V 6 bases, and 4 bases lay outside the gene matches. Germline values: CDR1 SEHNR, CDR2 FQNEAQ (reference sequence). The CDR3 totals 14 residues. In DNA, the CDR3 is TGTGCCAGCAGGTCCACAGGGGCTGGAAACACCATATATTTT. It specifies CASRSTGAGNTIYF.

This clonotype showed up just a few times. The chain links TRBV29-1 to TRBJ1-1; TRBD1 matches at 10 bases. Germline lookup yields CDR1 SQVTM and CDR2 ANQGSEA. The length of the CDR3 is 13 residues. CDR3 region: CRTGTGVNTEAFF. CDR3 DNA: TGCAGGACCGGGACAGGGGTAAACACTGAAGCTTTCTTT.

This clonotype was found a few times. This chain connects TRBV7-9 to TRBJ1-2; the match to TRBD1 covers 7 bases. Germline loops: CDR1 SEHNR, CDR2 FQNEAQ (reference sequence). The CDR3 is 12 residues long. Losses at the gene ends were 5 bases for V and 8 bases for J; bases not matched to a gene: 5. The chain's CDR3 is CASSIDRAGYTF. The CDR3 bases are TGTGCCAGCAGCATCGACAGGGCGGGCTACACCTTC. Complete variable domain (other parts from reference TRBV7-9 and TRBJ1-2): DTGVSQNPRHKITKRGQNVTFRCDPISEHNRLYWYRQTLGQGPEFLTYFQNEAQLEKSRLLSDRFSAERPKGSFSTLEIQRTEQGDSAMYLCASSIDRAGYTFGSGTRLTVV.

The table lists this clonotype with a few counts. The chain has TRBV20-1 and TRBJ1-1; no clear D. Germline CDR1 reads DFQATT; CDR2 reads SNEGSKA (reference sequence). The CDR3 is 13 amino acids. Trimming shortened V by 3 bases and J by 5 bases, and 13 bases separated the two germline ends. The CDR3 reads CSARFIGRTEAFF. The CDR3 DNA follows: TGCAGTGCTAGGTTTATCGGCCGGACTGAAGCTTTCTTT.

This clonotype was detected only a few times. CDR3 in DNA: TGTGCCAGCAGTTTGGTCGGAGCCTCTGGAAACACCATATATTTT. Encoded protein: CASSLVGASGNTIYF. This chain connects TRBV12-3 or TRBV12-4 to TRBJ1-3, with D uncertain. The CDR3 totals 15 residues. The ends were cut back, 3 bases at V and 0 bases at J, with 9 bases in the middle.

There are many counts of this clonotype. The chain carries TRBV3-1 and TRBJ2-3, with a weak D call TRBD1 (5 bases). Germline CDR1 reads LGHDT; CDR2 reads YNNKEL (reference sequence). V was shortened by 8 bases and J by 2 bases, with 8 bases between the two germline ends. The length of the CDR3 is 12 residues. CDR3 in amino acids: CASAGYTDTQYF. The CDR3 DNA reads TGTGCCAGCGCAGGGTACACAGATACGCAGTATTTT.

At least ten counts were recorded for this clonotype. The chain combines TRBV12-3 or TRBV12-4 with TRBJ2-1; 9 nucleotides agree with TRBD2. This CDR3 comprises 16 residues. The ends lost 0 bases at V and 8 bases at J; junction bases unmatched: 8. CDR3 region: CASSLAAGGLGDEQFF. The CDR3 DNA reads TGTGCCAGCAGTTTAGCAGCGGGGGGTCTGGGTGATGAGCAGTTCTTC.

This clonotype was observed a handful of times. The V and J genes are TRBV4-1 and TRBJ2-1; 7 bases fit TRBD1. CDR1 is MGHRA, CDR2 YSYEKL, per germline. V was clipped by 0 bases and J by 13 bases; unmatched bases: 3. CDR3 size: 12 residues. The CDR3 is CASSQDGDSQFF. The CDR3 DNA follows: TGCGCCAGCAGCCAAGATGGGGACAGCCAGTTCTTC.

On this clonotype itself: A read error is likely here: a far larger clone is one base away. J is TRBJ1-1 and V is TRBV12-3 or TRBV12-4; tentative D call: TRBD1 (6 bases). V was clipped by 7 bases and J by 1 base, with 10 bases between them. The CDR3 loop spans 13 amino acids. The CDR3 region is CASNRRGNTEAFF. CDR3 DNA: TGTGCCAGCAATCGCAGGGGGAACACTGAAGCTTTCTTT.